The clone carrying this T cell receptor (beta chain) was detected only a few times. Its antigen remains unknown. Only in-frame clones appear in the TCRdb table, and some are missing; sequencing was by immunoSEQ multiplex PCR. The sample yields roughly 60,000 clones, approximately 72% seen once. Subsequent to roughly 9 days of culture, CD4+ T cells were isolated. This entry comes from a study of vaccination effects on CD4 cells after COVID-19. Study information: Vaccine administered to participants consisted of two doses of either BNT162b2 or mRNA-1273. Specimens were obtained from a couple of convalescent patients 16 days and one week prior to vaccination.

The CDR3 sequence is 15 residues long. Germline V gives CDR1 SGHVS, CDR2 FNYEAQ. V gave up 7 bases and J gave up 6 bases, with 18 bases separating them. The study's findings and limits: Convalescent patients were scarce in the study, and it lacked early post-infection timepoints. Clones from infection and from vaccination both contracted markedly late after vaccination.

This chain joins TRBV7-6 and TRBJ2-2; D perhaps matches TRBD2 (6 bases). The sequence derives from a human donor who had a prior SARS-CoV-2 infection. The sequencing used CD4+ T cells from PBMCs cultured without peptide, collected before COVID-19 vaccination. The CDR3 region has the DNA TGTGCCAGCACGCGGCGGGACCGAGACTCCGGGGAGCTGTTTTTT. It encodes CASTRRDRDSGELFF.